Below, 20 T cell receptor beta chains from the same sample are listed, as sequenced in a study of T cells after yellow fever vaccination. Each CDR3 protein is one row after TCRdb ran MiXCR on the 5' RACE reads. The data contain about 110,000 distinct CDR3 sequences, roughly 8.9% of them singletons. The source was CD8+ T cells sorted from PBMCs, collected 45 days after the yellow fever booster vaccination. These receptors were obtained from a man under 40 who received the YFV17D yellow fever vaccine.

Only a few counts were recorded for this clonotype. The rearrangement joins TRBV3-1 to TRBJ1-1; D perhaps matches TRBD1 (6 bases). The CDR3 runs 16 residues. The V gene lost 2 bases and the J gene lost 2 bases, with 15 bases spanning the gap. The V gene's germline CDR1 is LGHDT and CDR2 YNNKEL (reference sequence). CDR3 region: CASSQSGGQGNTEAFF. The DNA for the CDR3 is TGTGCCAGCAGCCAATCGGGGGGGCAGGGAAACACTGAAGCTTTCTTT.

The genes are TRBV4-2 and TRBJ1-5; D not resolved. CDR1 is LGHNA and CDR2 is YNFKEQ in the germline V gene. The V end was cut by 6 bases, the J end by 3 bases, with 6 bases between. This CDR3 is built from 12 residues. CDR3 in amino acids: CASSSNNQPQHF. CDR3 sequence (DNA): TGTGCCAGCAGTTCGAACAATCAGCCCCAGCATTTT.

The genes are TRBV12-3 or TRBV12-4 and TRBJ1-1; D uncertain. The V end lost 2 bases, the J end lost 7 bases, and 11 bases lay between the germline ends. The CDR3 consists of 13 residues. CDR3 amino acids: CASSLSRSLEAFF. The CDR3 nucleotides are TGTGCCAGCAGTTTATCAAGGTCACTTGAAGCTTTCTTT.

By share of the sample, this clonotype is large. V is TRBV12-3 or TRBV12-4 and J is TRBJ2-6, with no clear D. There are 12 residues in the CDR3. Trimming cost V 6 bases and J 4 bases, with 4 bases left between them. CDR3 loop: CASRLGANVLTF. In DNA form, the CDR3 reads TGTGCCAGCAGGTTGGGGGCCAACGTCCTGACTTTC.

This clonotype showed up many times. The chain recombines TRBV4-2 with TRBJ1-1; D is possibly TRBD1 (6 bases). CDR1 and CDR2 from the germline V gene are LGHNA and YNFKEQ. The CDR3 is 15 residues long. Trimming left V 0 bases short and J 6 bases short, with 14 bases between. The CDR3 is CASSQDSSGAPEAFF. The DNA of the CDR3 is TGTGCCAGCAGCCAAGATAGCTCGGGGGCCCCTGAAGCTTTCTTT.

This clonotype was seen more than once but under ten times. A junction boundary mismatches the germline segment, possibly from a read error. The J gene is TRBJ2-7, the V gene TRBV15, with D possibly being TRBD1 (5 bases). The germline V gene has CDR1 LNHNV and CDR2 YYDKDF (reference sequence). The CDR3 has 11 amino acids. CDR3 DNA sequence: TGTGCCATTTCGATTTTAGGGGATACCTTCTTC. Amino acids: CAISILGDTFF.

This clonotype has a handful of counts. The gene calls are TRBV4-3 and TRBJ2-4; tentatively, D is TRBD1 or TRBD2 (6 bases each). CDR3 size: 15 residues. Germline loops: CDR1 LGHNA, CDR2 YSLEER. V was clipped by 1 base and J by 4 bases, with 11 bases between them. The CDR3 reads CASSQGGAEKNIQYF. The CDR3 DNA is TGCGCCAGCAGCCAAGGGGGGGCCGAAAAAAACATTCAGTACTTC.

To note about this clonotype: A much larger clone sits a single nucleotide away, making a read error possible. The chain couples TRBV27 to TRBJ2-7; D is undetermined. The germline V gene has CDR1 MNHEY and CDR2 SMNVEV (reference sequence). V lost 1 base, J lost 6 bases, and 16 bases lay in between. The CDR3 sequence is 15 residues long. DNA of the CDR3: TGTGCCAGCAGTTTATTGAGCCGGAGTTTAAGCGAGCAGTACTTC. Its protein product is CASSLLSRSLSEQYF.

This chain joins TRBV7-2 and TRBJ2-7, with a tentative D call TRBD1 (6 bases). Germline V gene lookup returns CDR1 SGHTA and CDR2 FQGNSA. The CDR3 consists of 15 residues. V lost 2 bases and J lost 0, with 11 bases in between. The CDR3 loop reads CASSLFWDTSYEQYF. CDR3 sequence (DNA): TGTGCCAGCAGCTTATTTTGGGACACCTCCTACGAGCAGTACTTC.

In this sample, this clonotype turned up a few times. The chain couples TRBV20-1 to TRBJ1-2; weak D call: TRBD1 (5 bases). Germline CDR1 DFQATT, CDR2 SNEGSKA (reference sequence). Trimming removed 6 bases from V and 0 bases from J, with 8 bases in between. The CDR3 is 12 amino acids. The CDR3 DNA reads as TGCAGTGCGCAACAGGCTAACTATGGCTACACCTTC. Protein product: CSAQQANYGYTF.

This clonotype was observed many times. V and J are TRBV7-8 and TRBJ2-3; 8 nucleotides line up with TRBD2. This CDR3 has 14 amino acids. CDR1 and CDR2 (germline): SGHVS, FQNEAQ. The V segment lost 5 bases and the J segment 4 bases; nucleotides outside the gene matches: 5. CDR3 residues: CASSPRGGADTQYF. DNA for the CDR3: TGTGCCAGCAGCCCCCGGGGGGGAGCAGATACGCAGTATTTT. The entire variable domain, with the rest obtained from reference TRBV7-8 and TRBJ2-3, is as follows: GAGVSQSPRYKVAKRGQDVALRCDPISGHVSLFWYQQALGQGPEFLTYFQNEAQLDKSGLPSDRFFAERPEGSVSTLKIQRTQQEDSAVYLCASSPRGGADTQYFGPGTRLTVL.

This clonotype was recorded many times. The chain employs TRBV15 and TRBJ2-3, with D unclear. The CDR3 is 15 residues long. Germline V gene data show CDR1 as LNHNV and CDR2 as YYDKDF (reference sequence). Trimming shortened V by 0 bases and J by 2 bases, and 9 bases separated the two germline ends. CDR3: CATSRDPTITDTQYF. The CDR3 DNA is TGTGCCACCAGCAGAGACCCGACGATCACAGATACGCAGTATTTT. The whole variable domain, filled in from reference TRBV15 and TRBJ2-3, reads DAMVIQNPRYQVTQFGKPVTLSCSQTLNHNVMYWYQQKSSQAPKLLFHYYDKDFNNEADTPDNFQSRRPNTSFCFLDIRSPGLGDTAMYLCATSRDPTITDTQYFGPGTRLTVL.

This clonotype was seen ten or more times. This sequence joins TRBV27 and TRBJ1-5; D may be TRBD1 (5 bases). Trimming removed 6 bases at V and 0 bases at J, with 12 bases between. CDR1 is MNHEY, CDR2 SMNVEV, per germline (reference sequence). The length of the CDR3 is 15 residues. CDR3 loop: CASRTVKNSNQPQHF. CDR3 coding DNA: TGTGCCAGCAGGACAGTTAAGAATAGCAATCAGCCCCAGCATTTT.

This clonotype was found a few times. The J gene is TRBJ2-5, the V gene TRBV12-3 or TRBV12-4, with 9 bases matching TRBD2. CDR3 length equals 18 residues. Germline trimming cut 11 bases from V and 5 bases from J; bases unmatched to any gene: 24. CDR3 sequence: CAFSLARYSGRGQETQYF. The CDR3 DNA reads as TGTGCCTTCAGTTTAGCGCGGTATAGCGGGAGAGGACAGGAGACCCAGTACTTC.

The rearrangement links TRBV5-1 to TRBJ2-3; the D call may be TRBD1 or TRBD2 (5 bases each). Trimming removed 4 bases from V and 2 bases from J, with 14 bases in between. The CDR3 covers 15 residues. CDR1 and CDR2 from the germline V gene are SGHRS and YFSETQ. CDR3 sequence: CASSVGTASTDTQYF. The CDR3 DNA is TGCGCCAGCAGCGTCGGGACGGCATCCACAGATACGCAGTATTTT. Full variable domain (missing parts from reference TRBV5-1 and TRBJ2-3): KAGVTQTPRYLIKTRGQQVTLSCSPISGHRSVSWYQQTPGQGLQFLFEYFSETQRNKGNFPGRFSGRQFSNSRSEMNVSTLELGDSALYLCASSVGTASTDTQYFGPGTRLTVL.

This clonotype was recorded many times. The rearrangement uses TRBV4-3 and TRBJ2-3; D call uncertain. CDR3 length equals 13 residues. The ends were cut back, 3 bases at V and 6 bases at J, with 10 bases in the middle. Germline loops: CDR1 LGHNA, CDR2 YSLEER. The chain's CDR3 is CASSHLTDDTQYF. The CDR3 DNA sequence: TGCGCCAGCAGCCATCTGACGGATGATACGCAGTATTTT.

This clonotype was counted at least ten times. This chain links TRBV7-9 with TRBJ2-1; maybe TRBD1 (5 bases). The ends were cut back, 5 bases at V and 1 base at J, with 15 bases in the middle. This CDR3 contains 16 residues. Germline V gene lookup returns CDR1 SEHNR and CDR2 FQNEAQ (reference sequence). CDR3: CASSPGGRGSYNEQFF. The CDR3 DNA is TGTGCCAGCAGCCCAGGTGGAAGGGGATCCTACAATGAGCAGTTCTTC.

About this clonotype: Possible read error: a much larger clone is one base away. The chain uses TRBV15 and TRBJ2-1, with 7 bases matching TRBD2. CDR1 and CDR2 from the germline V gene are LNHNV and YYDKDF (reference sequence). J was trimmed by 4 bases and V by 3 bases; bases with no gene match: 3. This CDR3 is 14 amino acids long. The DNA for the CDR3 is TGTGCCACCAGCAGGACGCGGGAGTACAATGAGCAGTTCTTC. As protein: CATSRTREYNEQFF.

Ten or more counts support this clonotype. The rearrangement joins TRBV20-1 to TRBJ1-2; TRBD1 might be the D (6 bases). Germline V gene lookup returns CDR1 DFQATT and CDR2 SNEGSKA (reference sequence). Trimming removed 6 bases at V and 3 bases at J, with 8 bases between. The CDR3 contains 11 residues. In nucleotides, the CDR3 is TGCAGTGCAAACAGGGACTATGGCTACACCTTC. Translated: CSANRDYGYTF.

This clonotype was counted ten times or more. The V gene is TRBV18, the J gene TRBJ2-7; tentative D call: TRBD2 (6 bases). Per germline, CDR1 KGHSH and CDR2 LQKENI. V dropped 3 bases and J dropped 6 bases, with 18 bases sitting between them. CDR3 length: 15 residues. The CDR3: CASSPGTSPWIEQYF. The CDR3 nucleotides read TGTGCCAGCTCACCCGGGACTTCTCCCTGGATCGAGCAGTACTTC. The whole variable domain, remainder taken from reference TRBV18 and TRBJ2-7, is NAGVMQNPRHLVRRRGQEARLRCSPMKGHSHVYWYRQLPEEGLKFMVYLQKENIIDESGMPKERFSAEFPKEGPSILRIQQVVRGDSAAYFCASSPGTSPWIEQYFGPGTRLTVT.